This T cell receptor beta chain was captured by sequencing in a study of T cell repertoires in cytomegalovirus infection. General study findings and limits: HLA-C-restricted CMV-specific TCR beta clonotypes were dominant in the ex vivo response.

Turning to this clonotype: Its antigen is as yet unknown.

The V segment lost 5 bases and the J segment 4 bases; nucleotides outside the gene matches: 4. CDR1 and CDR2 (germline): SGHTA, FQGNSA. The CDR3 sequence is 15 residues long. TCRdb independently ran MiXCR on the reads; one entry per CDR3 protein. The table has 680,000 or so distinct CDR3 sequences, about a third seen once. The chain is built from TRBV7-2 and TRBJ1-5; TRBD1 aligns across 11 bases. The sample comprised PBMCs. The sequence derives from a human donor in good health (CMV status not recorded). Some clones in this sample may be carry-over from other donors' samples. The CDR3 DNA follows: TGTGCCAGCAGCCCCGGACAGGGGGCTAATCAGCCCCAGCATTTT. Amino acids: CASSPGQGANQPQHF.